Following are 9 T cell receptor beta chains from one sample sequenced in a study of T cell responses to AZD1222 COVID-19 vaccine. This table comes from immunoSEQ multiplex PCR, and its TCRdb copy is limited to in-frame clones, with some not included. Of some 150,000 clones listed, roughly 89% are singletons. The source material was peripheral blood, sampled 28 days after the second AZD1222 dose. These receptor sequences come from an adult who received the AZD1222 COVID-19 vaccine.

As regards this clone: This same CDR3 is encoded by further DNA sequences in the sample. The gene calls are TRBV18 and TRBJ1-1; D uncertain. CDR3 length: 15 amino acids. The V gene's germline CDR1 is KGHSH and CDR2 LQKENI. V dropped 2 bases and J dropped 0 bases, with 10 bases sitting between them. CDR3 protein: CASSPRQEMNTEAFF. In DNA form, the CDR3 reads TGTGCCAGCTCACCAAGGCAGGAGATGAACACTGAAGCTTTCTTT.

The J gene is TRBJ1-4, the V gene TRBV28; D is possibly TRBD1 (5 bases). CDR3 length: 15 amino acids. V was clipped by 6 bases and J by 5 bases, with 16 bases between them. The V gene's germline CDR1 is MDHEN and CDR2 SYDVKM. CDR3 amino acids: CASSPIQGANEKLFF. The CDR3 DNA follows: TGTGCCAGCAGCCCAATCCAGGGTGCCAATGAAAAACTGTTTTTT.

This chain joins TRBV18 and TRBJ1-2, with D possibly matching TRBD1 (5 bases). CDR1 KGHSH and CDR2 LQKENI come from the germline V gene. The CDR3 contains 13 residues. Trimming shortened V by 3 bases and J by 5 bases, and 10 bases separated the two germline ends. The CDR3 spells CASSPDKAYGYTF. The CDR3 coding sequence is TGTGCCAGCTCACCGGACAAGGCTTATGGCTACACCTTC.

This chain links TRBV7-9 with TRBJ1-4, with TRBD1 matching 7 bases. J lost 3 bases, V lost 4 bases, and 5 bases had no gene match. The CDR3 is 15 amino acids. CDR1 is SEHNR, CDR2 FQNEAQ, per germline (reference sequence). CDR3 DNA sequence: TGTGCCAGCAGCTCTCGGCAGGGGGCTAATGAAAAACTGTTTTTT. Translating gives CASSSRQGANEKLFF.

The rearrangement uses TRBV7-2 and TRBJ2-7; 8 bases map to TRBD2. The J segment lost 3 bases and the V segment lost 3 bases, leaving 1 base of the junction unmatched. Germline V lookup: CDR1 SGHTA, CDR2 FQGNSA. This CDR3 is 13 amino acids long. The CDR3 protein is CASSFSGSYEQYF. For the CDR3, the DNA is TGTGCCAGCAGCTTCAGCGGGAGCTACGAGCAGTACTTC.

Here the CDR3 reads CASRVTTRTYFQPQHF. The CDR3 bases are TGTGCCAGCAGGGTAACTACAAGGACATACTTCCAGCCCCAGCATTTT. The V call is TRBV28, the J call TRBJ1-5, with D possibly matching TRBD1 (5 bases). Germline V lookup: CDR1 MDHEN, CDR2 SYDVKM. CDR3 length: 16 amino acids. The V end was cut by 6 bases, the J end by 7 bases, with 22 bases between.

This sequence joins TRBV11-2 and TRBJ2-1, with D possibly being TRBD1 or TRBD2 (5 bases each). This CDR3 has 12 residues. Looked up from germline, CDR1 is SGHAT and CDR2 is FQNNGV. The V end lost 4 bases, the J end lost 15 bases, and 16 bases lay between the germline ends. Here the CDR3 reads CASSSLGPRGFF. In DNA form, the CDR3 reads TGTGCCAGCAGCTCATTAGGGCCGAGGGGGTTCTTC.

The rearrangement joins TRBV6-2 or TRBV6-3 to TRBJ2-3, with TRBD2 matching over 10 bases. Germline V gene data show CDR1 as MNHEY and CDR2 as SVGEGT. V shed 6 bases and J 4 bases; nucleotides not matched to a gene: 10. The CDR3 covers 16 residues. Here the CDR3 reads CASSYRASGSPDTQYF. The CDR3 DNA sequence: TGTGCCAGCAGCTATCGGGCTAGCGGGAGTCCAGATACGCAGTATTTT.

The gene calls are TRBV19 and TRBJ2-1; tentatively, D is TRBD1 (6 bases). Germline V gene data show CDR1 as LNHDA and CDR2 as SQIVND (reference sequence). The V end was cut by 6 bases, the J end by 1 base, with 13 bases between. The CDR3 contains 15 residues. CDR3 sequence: CASSVGGRSYNEQFF. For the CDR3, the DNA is TGTGCCAGTAGCGTAGGGGGAAGGTCCTACAATGAGCAGTTCTTC.